Below, 5 T cell receptor beta chains from the same sample are listed, as sequenced in a study of blood T cell repertoires in COVID-19. The repertoire was sequenced with immunoSEQ multiplex PCR; TCRdb's copy has only in-frame clones and lacks some. The data show about 350,000 clones, roughly nine tenths seen once. Sequenced sample: peripheral blood. Receptor source: an older woman with COVID-19, enrolled during active disease.

The chain combines TRBV5-1 with TRBJ2-3, with 7 bases lining up with TRBD2. Germline assignment: CDR1 SGHRS and CDR2 YFSETQ. The CDR3 runs to 16 residues. V gave up 3 bases and J gave up 0 bases; unmatched junction bases: 7. The CDR3 protein is CASSWASGVSTDTQYF. The CDR3 nucleotides read TGCGCCAGCAGCTGGGCCAGCGGGGTTAGCACAGATACGCAGTATTTT. Variable domain in full (rest from reference TRBV5-1 and TRBJ2-3): KAGVTQTPRYLIKTRGQQVTLSCSPISGHRSVSWYQQTPGQGLQFLFEYFSETQRNKGNFPGRFSGRQFSNSRSEMNVSTLELGDSALYLCASSWASGVSTDTQYFGPGTRLTVL.

This clone was detected a few times. V and J are TRBV27 and TRBJ1-1; D is unresolved. V was shortened by 7 bases and J by 0 bases, with 15 bases between the two germline ends. CDR3 length: 15 residues. CDR1 is MNHEY, CDR2 SMNVEV, per germline (reference sequence). The DNA of the CDR3 is TGTGCCAGCACCTCGTTGACAACTTTGAACACTGAAGCTTTCTTT. Translation gives CASTSLTTLNTEAFF.

The chain uses TRBV19 and TRBJ1-2, with 10 positions matching TRBD1. CDR1 is LNHDA and CDR2 is SQIVND in the germline V gene (reference sequence). V trimming: 4 bases; J trimming: 3 bases; junction bases outside the gene matches: 2. The CDR3 extends over 14 amino acids. CDR3 nucleotides: TGTGCCAGTAGTAGCGGACAGGGGGACTATGGCTACACCTTC. It encodes CASSSGQGDYGYTF. Based on the CDR3 plus reference TRBV19 and TRBJ1-2, the full variable domain is DGGITQSPKYLFRKEGQNVTLSCEQNLNHDAMYWYRQDPGQGLRLIYYSQIVNDFQKGDIAEGYSVSREKKESFPLTVTSAQKNPTAFYLCASSSGQGDYGYTFGSGTRLTVV.

This clone came up once. The V gene is TRBV9, the J gene TRBJ1-4; the match to TRBD1 covers 9 bases. Trimming at V came to 2 bases and at J to 7 bases, leaving 3 bases not matched to a gene. The CDR3 is 14 residues long. Germline CDR1 is SGDLS and CDR2 is YYNGEE. As DNA, the CDR3 is TGTGCCAGCAGCGTCACAGGGGGCCGTGAAAAACTGTTTTTT. Encoded protein: CASSVTGGREKLFF.

V usage is TRBV11-2 and J usage is TRBJ1-1; D ambiguous. V lost 4 bases, J lost 4 bases, and 13 bases lay in between. The CDR3 has 14 residues. Germline CDR1 and CDR2: SGHAT and FQNNGV. The CDR3 loop is CASSSQAVITEAFF. For the CDR3, the DNA is TGTGCCAGCAGCTCTCAGGCAGTCATCACTGAAGCTTTCTTT.